This T cell receptor beta chain originates from a study of blood T cell repertoires in COVID-19. Original processing notes: Amplification from reference gene primers served as the basis for estimated nucleated cell counts. Libraries were prepared by immunoSEQ multiplex PCR; TCRdb keeps only in-frame clonotypes and omits some of them. V and J calls and clone size are as listed in that table; D and trimming were resolved from the DNA. The table records around 700,000 clones, 85% to 90% of them present only once. Germline CDR1 MNHEY, CDR2 SVGAGI. The CDR3 has 13 residues. The V gene end was trimmed by 4 bases and the J gene end by 5 bases; junction bases not matched to a gene: 2. As for this clone: This sample includes further DNA sequences coding for the same CDR3.

The receptor comes from a woman aged 18 to 35 with acute or convalescent COVID-19. What was sequenced was peripheral blood. The chain combines TRBV6-5 with TRBJ1-1, with 9 bases matching TRBD1. CDR3 residues: CASSLTGGTEAFF. Written as DNA, the CDR3 is TGTGCCAGCAGTTTGACAGGGGGTACTGAAGCTTTCTTT.